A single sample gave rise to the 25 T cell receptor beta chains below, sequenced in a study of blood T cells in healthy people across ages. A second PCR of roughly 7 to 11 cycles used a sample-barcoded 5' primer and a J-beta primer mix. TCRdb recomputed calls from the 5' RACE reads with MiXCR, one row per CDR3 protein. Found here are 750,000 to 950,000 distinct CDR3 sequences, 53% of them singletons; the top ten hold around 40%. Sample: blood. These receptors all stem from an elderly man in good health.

CDR3 in amino acids: CASSKGTGGSSPLHF. Written as DNA, the CDR3 is TGTGCCAGCAGCAAAGGGACAGGCGGGAGTTCACCCCTCCACTTT. The rearrangement uses TRBV7-2 and TRBJ1-6; 8 nucleotides line up with TRBD1. Germline CDR1 SGHTA, CDR2 FQGNSA. Trimming took 5 bases from V and 9 from J; bases not matched to a gene: 9. The CDR3 has 15 residues.

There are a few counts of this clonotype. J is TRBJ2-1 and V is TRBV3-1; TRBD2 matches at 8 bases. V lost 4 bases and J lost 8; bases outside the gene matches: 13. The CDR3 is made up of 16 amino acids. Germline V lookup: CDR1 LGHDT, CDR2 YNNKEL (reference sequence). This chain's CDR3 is CASSPSPLGRADEQFF. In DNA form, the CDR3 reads TGTGCCAGCAGCCCTTCCCCCCTCGGGAGGGCCGATGAGCAGTTCTTC.

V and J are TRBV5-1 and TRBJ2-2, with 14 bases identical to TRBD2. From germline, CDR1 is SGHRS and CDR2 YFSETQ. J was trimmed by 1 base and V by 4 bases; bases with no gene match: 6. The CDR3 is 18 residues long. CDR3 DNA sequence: TGCGCCAGCAGCACCGGACTAGCGGGAGGTTTGAACACCGGGGAGCTGTTTTTT. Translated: CASSTGLAGGLNTGELFF.

The CDR3 coding sequence is TGTGCCAGCTTCGAGGGAGGGCCAAATGAGCAGTTCTTC. As protein: CASFEGGPNEQFF. This chain links TRBV5-8 with TRBJ2-1; TRBD2 agrees at 7 bases. Germline V CDR1 and CDR2: SGHTS, YDEGEE. The junction had 8 bases not matched to a gene; V was cut back by 7 bases and J by 7 bases. This CDR3 spans 13 amino acids.

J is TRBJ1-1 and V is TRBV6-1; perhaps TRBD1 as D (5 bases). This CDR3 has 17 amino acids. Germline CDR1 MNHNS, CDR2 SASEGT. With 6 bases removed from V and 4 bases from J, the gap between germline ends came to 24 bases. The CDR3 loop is CASRRGPQKARGTEAFF. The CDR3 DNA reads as TGTGCCAGCAGAAGGGGCCCCCAAAAAGCGAGGGGCACTGAAGCTTTCTTT.

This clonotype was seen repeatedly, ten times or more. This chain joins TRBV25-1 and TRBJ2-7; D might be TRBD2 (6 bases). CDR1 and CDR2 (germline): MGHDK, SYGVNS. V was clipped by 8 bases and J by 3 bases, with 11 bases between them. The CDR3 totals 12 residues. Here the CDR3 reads CASGGTLYEQYF. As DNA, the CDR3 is TGTGCCAGCGGGGGGACCCTCTACGAGCAGTACTTC.

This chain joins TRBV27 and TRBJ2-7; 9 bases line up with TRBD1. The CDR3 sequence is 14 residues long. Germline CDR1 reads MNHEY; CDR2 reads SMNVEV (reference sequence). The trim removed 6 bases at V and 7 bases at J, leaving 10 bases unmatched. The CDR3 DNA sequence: TGTGCCAGCAGACGACAGGGGGGCTACAATGAGCAGTACTTC. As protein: CASRRQGGYNEQYF.

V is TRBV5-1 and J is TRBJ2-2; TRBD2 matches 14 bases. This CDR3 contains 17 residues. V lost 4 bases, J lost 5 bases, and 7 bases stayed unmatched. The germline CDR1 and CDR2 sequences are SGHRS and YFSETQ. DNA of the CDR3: TGCGCCAGCAGCCCCGGACTAGCGGGAGGTGGTACCGGGGAGCTGTTTTTT. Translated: CASSPGLAGGGTGELFF.

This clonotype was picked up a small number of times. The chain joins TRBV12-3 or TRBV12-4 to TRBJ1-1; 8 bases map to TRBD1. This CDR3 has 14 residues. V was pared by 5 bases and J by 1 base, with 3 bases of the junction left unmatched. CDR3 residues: CASSDGTGNTEAFF. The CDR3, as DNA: TGTGCCAGCAGTGACGGGACAGGGAACACTGAAGCTTTCTTT.

The CDR3 nucleotides read TGCAGCACGGGGGGACAGGCGAACACTGAAGCTTTCTTT. As protein: CSTGGQANTEAFF. The gene calls are TRBV29-1 and TRBJ1-1; TRBD1 matches 8 bases. V was clipped by 8 bases and J by 1 base; unmatched bases: 6. CDR1 is SQVTM, CDR2 ANQGSEA, per germline. The CDR3 has 13 amino acids. Complete variable domain (other parts from reference TRBV29-1 and TRBJ1-1): SAVISQKPSRDICQRGTSLTIQCQVDSQVTMMFWYRQQPGQSLTLIATANQGSEATYESGFVIDKFPISRPNLTFSTLTVSNMSPEDSSIYLCSTGGQANTEAFFGQGTRLTVV.

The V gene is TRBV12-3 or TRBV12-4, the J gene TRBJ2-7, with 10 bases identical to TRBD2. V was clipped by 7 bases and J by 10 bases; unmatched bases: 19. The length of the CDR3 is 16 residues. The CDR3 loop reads CASTLGSSGSFYTQYF. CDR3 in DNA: TGTGCCAGCACCTTGGGCTCTAGCGGGAGTTTTTATACCCAGTACTTC.

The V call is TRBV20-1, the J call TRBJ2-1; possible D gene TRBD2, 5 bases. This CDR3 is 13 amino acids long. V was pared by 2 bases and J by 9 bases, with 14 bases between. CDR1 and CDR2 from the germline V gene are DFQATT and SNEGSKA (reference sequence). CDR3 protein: CSARSTRAGEQFF. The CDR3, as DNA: TGCAGTGCTAGAAGCACTAGAGCTGGTGAGCAGTTCTTC.

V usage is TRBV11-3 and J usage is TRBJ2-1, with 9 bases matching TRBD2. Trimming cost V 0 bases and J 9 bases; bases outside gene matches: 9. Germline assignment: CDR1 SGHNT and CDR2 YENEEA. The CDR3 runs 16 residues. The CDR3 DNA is TGTGCCAGCAGCTTAGACCGTAGCGGGAGTGGAGTTGAGCAGTTCTTC. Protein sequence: CASSLDRSGSGVEQFF.

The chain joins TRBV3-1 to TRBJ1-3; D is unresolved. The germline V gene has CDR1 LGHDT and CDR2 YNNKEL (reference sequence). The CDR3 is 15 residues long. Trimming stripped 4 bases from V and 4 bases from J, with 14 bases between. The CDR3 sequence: CASSLPGSRGNTIYF. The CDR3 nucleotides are TGTGCCAGCAGCCTTCCGGGATCGAGAGGAAACACCATATATTTT.

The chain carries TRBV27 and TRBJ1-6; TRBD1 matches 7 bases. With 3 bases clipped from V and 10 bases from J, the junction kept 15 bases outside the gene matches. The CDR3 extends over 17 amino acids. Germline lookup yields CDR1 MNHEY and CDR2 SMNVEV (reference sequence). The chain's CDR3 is CASSFLRKTGSGSPLHF. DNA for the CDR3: TGTGCCAGCAGTTTCCTCAGAAAGACAGGGTCAGGATCACCCCTCCACTTT.

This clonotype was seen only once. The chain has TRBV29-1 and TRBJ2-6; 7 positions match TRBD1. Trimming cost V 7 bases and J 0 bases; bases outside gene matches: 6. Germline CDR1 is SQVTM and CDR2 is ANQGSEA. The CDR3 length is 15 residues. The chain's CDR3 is CSAIQGSSGANVLTF. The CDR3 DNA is TGCAGCGCCATACAGGGGAGCTCTGGGGCCAACGTCCTGACTTTC.

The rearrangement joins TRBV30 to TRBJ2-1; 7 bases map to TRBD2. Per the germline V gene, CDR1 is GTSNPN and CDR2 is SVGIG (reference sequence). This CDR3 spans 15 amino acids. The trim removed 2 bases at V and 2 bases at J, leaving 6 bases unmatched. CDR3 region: CAWSKRSGTYNEQFF. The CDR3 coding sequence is TGTGCCTGGAGTAAGAGAAGCGGGACCTACAATGAGCAGTTCTTC. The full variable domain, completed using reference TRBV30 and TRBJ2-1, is SQTIHQWPATLVQPVGSPLSLECTVEGTSNPNLYWYRQAAGRGLQLLFYSVGIGQISSEVPQNLSASRPQDRQFILSSKKLLLSDSGFYLCAWSKRSGTYNEQFFGPGTRLTVL.

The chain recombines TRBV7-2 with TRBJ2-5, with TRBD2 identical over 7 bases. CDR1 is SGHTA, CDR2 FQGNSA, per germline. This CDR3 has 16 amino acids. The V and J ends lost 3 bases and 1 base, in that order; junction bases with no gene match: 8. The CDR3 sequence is CASSLGTGRGQETQYF. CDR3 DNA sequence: TGTGCCAGCAGCTTGGGGACGGGGAGGGGCCAAGAGACCCAGTACTTC.

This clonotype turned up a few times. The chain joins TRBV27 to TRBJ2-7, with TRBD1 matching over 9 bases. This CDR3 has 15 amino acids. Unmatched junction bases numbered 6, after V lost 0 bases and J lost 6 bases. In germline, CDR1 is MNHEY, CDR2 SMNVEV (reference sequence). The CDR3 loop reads CASSLSGTGSVEQYF. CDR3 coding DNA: TGTGCCAGCAGTTTATCCGGGACAGGGTCGGTCGAGCAGTACTTC.

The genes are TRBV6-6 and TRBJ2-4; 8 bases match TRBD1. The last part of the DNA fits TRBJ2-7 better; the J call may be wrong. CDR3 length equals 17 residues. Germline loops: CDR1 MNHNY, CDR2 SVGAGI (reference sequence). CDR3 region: CASRDRAIQLGGYEQYF. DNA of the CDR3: TGTGCCAGCAGGGACAGGGCCATACAACTCGGTGGCTACGAGCAGTACTTC.

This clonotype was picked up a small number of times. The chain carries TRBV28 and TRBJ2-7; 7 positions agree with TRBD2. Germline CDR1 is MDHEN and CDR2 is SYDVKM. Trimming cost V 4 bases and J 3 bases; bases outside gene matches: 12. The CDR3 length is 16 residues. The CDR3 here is CASSWEGSGAHYEQYF. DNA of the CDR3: TGTGCCAGCAGTTGGGAAGGGAGCGGGGCACACTACGAGCAGTACTTC.

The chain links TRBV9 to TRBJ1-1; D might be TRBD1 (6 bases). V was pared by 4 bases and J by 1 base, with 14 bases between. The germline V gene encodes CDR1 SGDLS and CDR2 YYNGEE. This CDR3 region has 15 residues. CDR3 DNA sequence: TGTGCCAGCAGCCCCGCAGGGGTGAGGAACACTGAAGCTTTCTTT. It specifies CASSPAGVRNTEAFF.

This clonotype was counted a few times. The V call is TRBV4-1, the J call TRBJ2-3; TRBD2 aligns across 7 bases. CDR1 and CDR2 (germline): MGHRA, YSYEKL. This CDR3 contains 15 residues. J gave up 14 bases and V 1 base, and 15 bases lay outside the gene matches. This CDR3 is CASSQVPAGMIYAYF. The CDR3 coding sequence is TGCGCCAGCAGCCAAGTCCCAGCGGGAATGATATACGCGTATTTT.

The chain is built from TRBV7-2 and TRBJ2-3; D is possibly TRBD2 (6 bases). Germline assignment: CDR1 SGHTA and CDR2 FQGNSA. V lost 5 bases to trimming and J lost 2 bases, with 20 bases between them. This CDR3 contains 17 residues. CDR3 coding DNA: TGTGCCAGCAGCACACACAACCGGGACTTAGCCACAGATACGCAGTATTTT. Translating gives CASSTHNRDLATDTQYF.

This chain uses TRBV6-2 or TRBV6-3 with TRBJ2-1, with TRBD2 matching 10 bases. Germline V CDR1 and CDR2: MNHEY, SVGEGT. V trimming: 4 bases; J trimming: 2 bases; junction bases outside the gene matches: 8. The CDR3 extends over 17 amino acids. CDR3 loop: CASSSKGLARPYNEQFF. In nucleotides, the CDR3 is TGTGCCAGCAGTTCGAAGGGACTAGCGCGGCCCTACAATGAGCAGTTCTTC.